One T cell receptor (beta chain) is described in this entry. Its target is unknown. Of the isolated RNA, all was reverse transcribed, and so the sequenced material was expressed TCRB transcripts. Only in-frame clones appear in the TCRdb table, and some are missing; sequencing was by immunoSEQ multiplex PCR. The sample carries under 450,000 clones, more than 12% recorded once. Blood was collected once per donor into heparin, averaging around 0.11 L. The data stem from a study of beta chain features in type 1 diabetes. Trimming stripped 1 base from V and 2 bases from J, with 9 bases between. This CDR3 has 14 amino acids. Germline CDR1 is SGHDN and CDR2 is FVKESK. Points from the study as a whole: For patients, the naive, central memory and Treg TCRB repertoires appeared more alike than for healthy donors.

This clonotype originated in a young woman in good health. The chain carries TRBV14 and TRBJ2-7; the D is unclear. The sequenced material came from naive CD4+ T cells from blood. This CDR3 reads CASSQVRPPYEQYF. CDR3 DNA: TGTGCCAGCAGCCAAGTGCGGCCCCCCTACGAGCAGTACTTC. Combining the CDR3 with reference TRBV14 and TRBJ2-7 gives the whole variable domain EAGVTQFPSHSVIEKGQTVTLRCDPISGHDNLYWYRRVMGKEIKFLLHFVKESKQDESGMPNNRFLAERTGGTYSTLKVQPAELEDSGVYFCASSQVRPPYEQYFGPGTRLTVT.